This is a list of T cell receptor beta chains from one sample in a study of blood T cell repertoires in COVID-19. Repertoires were generated with immunoSEQ multiplex PCR, while TCRdb's copy carries only in-frame clones and drops some. This table holds roughly 290,000 clones, 80% to 90% found once. The sequenced material came from PBMCs or T cells enriched from blood (not recorded which). All receptors come from a man under 40 who had recovered from COVID-19. CDR3s include the opening cysteine and the closing phenylalanine or tryptophan. Fields, in order: V gene, J gene, D gene, clone size, CDR3 protein, CDR3 DNA. The D gene is left open where the match is weak. Size tells how often a clone was seen (once, few, many) or the class of an expanded clone, and some rows leave it out.

V: TRBV5-1
J: TRBJ1-6
D: -
size: -
CDR3: CASSSQGGNSPLHF
DNA: TGCGCCAGCAGCTCACAGGGTGGGAATTCACCCCTCCACTTT

V: TRBV24-1
J: TRBJ2-2
D: TRBD2
size: -
CDR3: CATSAGGLHTGELFF
DNA: TGTGCCACCAGTGCGGGGGGGCTCCACACCGGGGAGCTGTTTTTT

V: TRBV5-1
J: TRBJ1-1
D: -
size: once
CDR3: CASQNSGNTEAFF
DNA: TGCGCCAGCCAGAATTCAGGGAACACTGAAGCTTTCTTT

V: TRBV11-2
J: TRBJ2-7
D: -
size: once
CDR3: CASSLRRILTYEQYF
DNA: TGTGCCAGCAGCTTACGACGGATACTAACCTACGAGCAGTACTTC

V: TRBV19
J: TRBJ2-7
D: -
size: -
CDR3: CASSITGASYEQYF
DNA: TGTGCCAGTAGTATAACAGGAGCTTCCTACGAGCAGTACTTC

V: TRBV5-1
J: TRBJ2-2
D: -
size: -
CDR3: CASSQQGGMDTGELFF
DNA: TGCGCCAGCAGCCAACAAGGCGGCATGGACACCGGGGAGCTGTTTTTT

V: TRBV4-3
J: TRBJ2-7
D: TRBD2
size: -
CDR3: CASSQQRGSYEQYF
DNA: TGCGCCAGCAGCCAACAGCGGGGGTCGTACGAGCAGTACTTC

V: TRBV10-3
J: TRBJ2-1
D: -
size: -
CDR3: CAISESVTRNEQFF
DNA: TGTGCCATCAGTGAGTCGGTCACTAGGAATGAGCAGTTCTTC

V: TRBV18
J: TRBJ2-3
D: -
size: -
CDR3: CASSQGGDADTQYF
DNA: TGTGCCAGCTCACAGGGAGGTGACGCAGATACGCAGTATTTT

V: TRBV3-1/TRBV3-2
J: TRBJ1-1
D: -
size: -
CDR3: CASSQDRGRRSEAFF
DNA: TGTGCCAGCAGCCAAGATAGGGGCCGCAGGTCCGAAGCTTTCTTT

V: TRBV14
J: TRBJ2-1
D: TRBD1
size: -
CDR3: CASSPDRVSFDYNEQFF
DNA: TGTGCCAGCAGCCCCGACAGGGTATCGTTCGACTACAATGAGCAGTTCTTC

V: TRBV5-1
J: TRBJ1-1
D: -
size: -
CDR3: CASSNEMNTEAFF
DNA: TGCGCCAGCAGCAATGAGATGAACACTGAAGCTTTCTTT

V: TRBV5-1
J: TRBJ2-2
D: TRBD1
size: -
CDR3: CASTFGQVGTGELFF
DNA: TGCGCCAGCACTTTTGGACAGGTGGGCACCGGGGAGCTGTTTTTT

V: TRBV7-9
J: TRBJ2-1
D: -
size: few
CDR3: CASSLTGYRSYNEQFF
DNA: TGTGCCAGCAGCCTAACAGGGTACCGCTCCTACAATGAGCAGTTCTTC

V: TRBV4-3
J: TRBJ2-7
D: TRBD2
size: -
CDR3: CASSQDFRQGGYEQYF
DNA: TGCGCCAGCAGCCAAGATTTCCGGCAGGGAGGGTACGAGCAGTACTTC

V: TRBV5-4
J: TRBJ1-4
D: -
size: -
CDR3: CASSPGGGRGSEKLFF
DNA: TGTGCCAGCAGCCCTGGGGGCGGTAGGGGAAGTGAAAAACTGTTTTTT

V: TRBV12-3/TRBV12-4
J: TRBJ1-2
D: -
size: -
CDR3: CASSLNLDGYTF
DNA: TGTGCCAGCAGTTTGAACCTAGATGGCTACACCTTC

V: TRBV2
J: TRBJ1-1
D: TRBD1
size: -
CDR3: CASSEADDSGGVTEAFF
DNA: TGTGCCAGCAGTGAAGCAGATGACTCAGGGGGCGTTACTGAAGCTTTCTTT

V: TRBV13
J: TRBJ2-5
D: TRBD2
size: -
CDR3: CASSGRDGASSQETQYF
DNA: TGTGCCAGCAGCGGGAGGGACGGAGCGTCCTCACAAGAGACCCAGTACTTC

V: TRBV25-1
J: TRBJ1-4
D: -
size: once
CDR3: CASSGSELSTNEKLFF
DNA: TGTGCCAGCAGTGGCAGCGAACTATCAACTAATGAAAAACTGTTTTTT

V: TRBV3-1/TRBV3-2
J: TRBJ1-1
D: -
size: -
CDR3: CASSRQSGALNTEAFF
DNA: TGTGCCAGCAGTCGACAGAGCGGGGCATTGAACACTGAAGCTTTCTTT

V: TRBV24-1
J: TRBJ2-3
D: TRBD1
size: -
CDR3: CATRGQGTDTQYF
DNA: TGTGCCACCAGGGGACAGGGCACAGATACGCAGTATTTT

V: TRBV4-3
J: TRBJ1-1
D: -
size: -
CDR3: CASSQGGQWGRSAFF
DNA: TGCGCCAGCAGCCAAGGGGGTCAGTGGGGGAGGTCAGCTTTCTTT

V: TRBV5-1
J: TRBJ1-2
D: -
size: -
CDR3: CASSFDGGISYGYTF
DNA: TGCGCCAGCAGCTTTGACGGGGGAATTTCCTATGGCTACACCTTC

V: TRBV30
J: TRBJ2-5
D: TRBD1
size: -
CDR3: CAWSVWGQGAETQYF
DNA: TGTGCCTGGAGTGTCTGGGGACAGGGGGCGGAGACCCAGTACTTC

V: TRBV19
J: TRBJ1-2
D: TRBD1
size: once
CDR3: CASTSDRGYGYTF
DNA: TGTGCCAGTACCTCAGACAGGGGATACGGCTACACCTTC

V: TRBV10-3
J: TRBJ2-5
D: TRBD2
size: -
CDR3: CAISGLAGGGETQYF
DNA: TGTGCCATCAGTGGACTAGCGGGGGGCGGGGAGACCCAGTACTTC

V: TRBV11-2
J: TRBJ1-1
D: -
size: -
CDR3: CASRWGPGTEAFF
DNA: TGTGCCAGCAGATGGGGGCCTGGGACTGAAGCTTTCTTT

V: TRBV3-1/TRBV3-2
J: TRBJ2-3
D: TRBD1
size: many
CDR3: CASSQGGTGASGTKYF
DNA: TGTGCCAGCAGCCAAGGCGGGACAGGGGCCTCCGGGACAAAGTATTTT

V: TRBV27
J: TRBJ1-1
D: -
size: -
CDR3: CASSLSEAGSNTEAFF
DNA: TGTGCCAGCAGTTTATCGGAAGCGGGGTCGAACACTGAAGCTTTCTTT

V: TRBV20-1
J: TRBJ2-2
D: -
size: once
CDR3: CSARGGGELFF
DNA: TGCAGTGCGAGGGGGGGCGGGGAGCTGTTTTTT

V: TRBV5-1
J: TRBJ1-6
D: -
size: -
CDR3: CASSYQGTEENSPLHF
DNA: TGCGCCAGCAGCTACCAAGGGACTGAAGAAAATTCACCCCTCCACTTT

V: TRBV6-5
J: TRBJ1-1
D: TRBD1
size: -
CDR3: CASSLGGQGDTEAFF
DNA: TGTGCCAGCAGTTTGGGGGGACAGGGCGACACTGAAGCTTTCTTT

V: TRBV11-2
J: TRBJ1-6
D: -
size: -
CDR3: CASSSLNSPLHF
DNA: TGTGCCAGCAGCTCCCTTAATTCACCCCTCCACTTT

V: TRBV18
J: TRBJ1-1
D: -
size: -
CDR3: CASSFGGGNTEAFF
DNA: TGTGCCAGCTCATTTGGCGGCGGGAACACTGAAGCTTTCTTT

V: TRBV2
J: TRBJ1-2
D: -
size: once
CDR3: CASQGYGGYGYTF
DNA: TGTGCCAGCCAGGGGTATGGAGGCTATGGCTACACCTTC

V: TRBV6-4
J: TRBJ2-7
D: -
size: -
CDR3: CASSGPGLLVTLYEQYF
DNA: TGTGCCAGCAGTGGACCGGGACTCCTCGTTACCCTCTACGAGCAGTACTTC

V: TRBV3-1/TRBV3-2
J: TRBJ2-1
D: TRBD2
size: -
CDR3: CASSQGGGYNEQFF
DNA: TGTGCCAGCAGCCAAGGGGGGGGTTACAATGAGCAGTTCTTC

V: TRBV6-4
J: TRBJ2-2
D: -
size: few
CDR3: CASSEFPGVGPGELFF
DNA: TGTGCCAGCAGTGAGTTTCCCGGGGTTGGCCCCGGGGAGCTGTTTTTT

V: TRBV5-4
J: TRBJ1-2
D: -
size: -
CDR3: CASSSPRGRHYGYTF
DNA: TGTGCCAGCAGCTCCCCCCGGGGTAGGCACTATGGCTACACCTTC

V: TRBV5-1
J: TRBJ2-1
D: TRBD2
size: -
CDR3: CASSLARLAGDNEQFF
DNA: TGCGCCAGCAGCTTGGCCAGACTAGCGGGAGACAATGAGCAGTTCTTC

V: TRBV7-9
J: TRBJ1-4
D: -
size: -
CDR3: CASSEDSNEKLFF
DNA: TGTGCCAGCAGCGAGGACAGCAATGAAAAACTGTTTTTT

V: TRBV7-9
J: TRBJ1-1
D: -
size: -
CDR3: CASSFGRDTEAFF
DNA: TGTGCCAGCAGCTTCGGTCGGGACACTGAAGCTTTCTTT

V: TRBV7-2
J: TRBJ2-3
D: -
size: -
CDR3: CASSIPTGPTDTQYF
DNA: TGTGCCAGCAGCATACCGACAGGTCCTACAGATACGCAGTATTTT